These 27 T cell receptor beta chains were sequenced from one sample in a study of blood T cells in healthy people across ages. Next came a second PCR, run for about 6 to 12 cycles, which used a sample-barcoded 5' primer along with a J-beta primer mix. TCRdb reanalysed the 5' RACE reads using MiXCR and keeps one entry per CDR3 protein. The sample consists of 800,000 to 1,000,000 distinct CDR3 sequences, about 44% of them appearing once. Sequencing was done on a sample of blood. All receptors come from a man aged 30 to 39 in good health.

The chain combines TRBV18 with TRBJ2-7; 8 bases map to TRBD1. The ends lost 5 bases at V and 3 bases at J; junction bases unmatched: 6. The CDR3 has 14 amino acids. Germline V lookup: CDR1 KGHSH, CDR2 LQKENI. In DNA, the CDR3 is TGTGCCAGCTCAACAAACGGACAGGGCTACGAGCAGTACTTC. This sequence encodes CASSTNGQGYEQYF.

The V call is TRBV12-3 or TRBV12-4, the J call TRBJ2-1; D is uncertain. The CDR3 extends over 15 amino acids. The V end lost 3 bases, the J end lost 7 bases, and 16 bases lay between the germline ends. This CDR3 is CASSFRAVSENEQFF. The CDR3 coding sequence is TGTGCCAGCAGTTTTCGTGCGGTATCCGAGAATGAGCAGTTCTTC.

The chain uses TRBV19 and TRBJ2-7; TRBD2 matches 8 bases. The germline V gene encodes CDR1 LNHDA and CDR2 SQIVND (reference sequence). Trimming cost V 8 bases and J 2 bases; bases outside gene matches: 11. This CDR3 has 15 amino acids. The DNA for the CDR3 is TGTGCCAGTCTCCCCCGCGGGGGGCGAGCCTACGAGCAGTACTTC. Its translation is CASLPRGGRAYEQYF.

CDR3 DNA sequence: TGTGCCAGCAGCATCGGGACAGGGAAGAACGAAAAACTGTTTTTT. It translates to CASSIGTGKNEKLFF. J is TRBJ1-4 and V is TRBV7-2; 9 positions match TRBD1. There are 15 residues in the CDR3. Trimming took 5 bases from V and 8 from J; bases not matched to a gene: 9. Germline V CDR1 and CDR2: SGHTA, FQGNSA.

This chain connects TRBV5-5 to TRBJ1-1; D gene ambiguous. CDR3 length equals 15 residues. The V end lost 1 base, the J end lost 6 bases, and 16 bases lay between the germline ends. CDR1 is SGHKS and CDR2 is YYEKEE in the germline V gene (reference sequence). CDR3 sequence (DNA): TGTGCCAGCAGCTTGAAACAGTCCGGGATCGCTGAAGCTTTCTTT. Protein: CASSLKQSGIAEAFF.

The chain combines TRBV19 with TRBJ1-1; no definite D call. Germline V gene lookup returns CDR1 LNHDA and CDR2 SQIVND (reference sequence). Trimming removed 3 bases at V and 3 bases at J, with 11 bases between. The CDR3 has 14 residues. CDR3 DNA sequence: TGTGCCAGTAGTATTATATCGACTGACACTGAAGCTTTCTTT. This codes for CASSIISTDTEAFF.

The chain combines TRBV15 with TRBJ2-4, with D perhaps being TRBD1 or TRBD2 (5 bases each). The CDR3 has 16 amino acids. The V end lost 2 bases, the J end lost 0 bases, and 11 bases lay between the germline ends. CDR1 and CDR2 from the germline V gene are LNHNV and YYDKDF (reference sequence). CDR3: CATSRQLGVAKNIQYF. The CDR3 region has the DNA TGTGCCACCAGCAGACAACTAGGGGTAGCCAAAAACATTCAGTACTTC.

This clonotype showed up just a few times. CDR3 bases: TGTGCCAGCAGTTATACGAACAGGGCCGGGGAGCTGTTTTTT. Translation gives CASSYTNRAGELFF. This chain connects TRBV6-5 to TRBJ2-2; the D gene is possibly TRBD1 (6 bases). The CDR3 covers 14 residues. V was pared by 3 bases and J by 6 bases, with 11 bases between. CDR1 is MNHEY, CDR2 SVGAGI, per germline.

The chain uses TRBV5-1 and TRBJ2-5, with D maybe TRBD1 (6 bases). Looked up from germline, CDR1 is SGHRS and CDR2 is YFSETQ. Deletions cut 0 bases from V and 0 bases from J, with 12 bases between. The CDR3 runs 16 residues. The CDR3 sequence: CASSLEGTPYQETQYF. CDR3 nucleotides: TGCGCCAGCAGCTTGGAAGGGACACCGTACCAAGAGACCCAGTACTTC.

The chain carries TRBV5-1 and TRBJ2-3; D not resolved. V was cut by 1 base and J by 6 bases, with 9 bases left in between. Germline CDR1 SGHRS, CDR2 YFSETQ. The CDR3 loop spans 13 amino acids. This chain's CDR3 is CASSLCAPDTQYF. The CDR3 DNA follows: TGCGCCAGCAGCTTGTGCGCGCCGGATACGCAGTATTTT.

V gene TRBV29-1 combines with J gene TRBJ1-1, with no clear D. The CDR3 extends over 14 amino acids. Germline V CDR1 and CDR2: SQVTM, ANQGSEA. V was pared by 6 bases and J by 8 bases, with 22 bases between. The CDR3 coding sequence is TGCAGCGTGCGACTAGGAGGGCGAGGGAGGGAAGCTTTCTTT. Protein sequence: CSVRLGGRGREAFF.

V and J are TRBV11-2 and TRBJ2-1, with 15 bases matching TRBD2. The V gene end was trimmed by 5 bases and the J gene end by 5 bases; junction bases not matched to a gene: 4. This CDR3 region has 16 residues. Germline V gives CDR1 SGHAT, CDR2 FQNNGV. In nucleotides, the CDR3 is TGTGCCAGCAGCCCCAGGACTAGCGGGAGGGACAATGAGCAGTTCTTC. This sequence encodes CASSPRTSGRDNEQFF. Combining the CDR3 with reference TRBV11-2 and TRBJ2-1 gives the whole variable domain EAGVAQSPRYKIIEKRQSVAFWCNPISGHATLYWYQQILGQGPKLLIQFQNNGVVDDSQLPKDRFSAERLKGVDSTLKIQPAKLEDSAVYLCASSPRTSGRDNEQFFGPGTRLTVL.

V gene TRBV6-6 combines with J gene TRBJ2-7, with 8 bases that match TRBD1. This CDR3 has 14 residues. The trim removed 6 bases at V and 7 bases at J, leaving 11 bases unmatched. Per the germline V gene, CDR1 is MNHNY and CDR2 is SVGAGI (reference sequence). The CDR3 region has the DNA TGTGCCAGCAGCCTGCCGGACAGGGCAAAGGAGCAGTACTTC. This sequence encodes CASSLPDRAKEQYF.

This clonotype was observed a few times. The chain links TRBV6-5 to TRBJ1-2; 7 nucleotides line up with TRBD1. Germline assignment: CDR1 MNHEY and CDR2 SVGAGI. The CDR3 has 13 amino acids. Trimming cost V 5 bases and J 5 bases; bases outside gene matches: 5. The CDR3: CASSAGQIYGYTF. CDR3 nucleotides: TGTGCCAGCAGTGCGGGACAGATTTATGGCTACACCTTC.

For the CDR3, the DNA is TGTGCCAGCTCACCCCTCCGGGGACAGTACCAAGAGACCCAGTACTTC. Translating gives CASSPLRGQYQETQYF. The genes are TRBV18 and TRBJ2-5, with TRBD1 matching 7 bases. Per germline, CDR1 KGHSH and CDR2 LQKENI. Trimming cost V 3 bases and J 0 bases; bases outside gene matches: 7. The CDR3 spans 16 residues. Full variable domain (rest looked up from reference TRBV18 and TRBJ2-5): NAGVMQNPRHLVRRRGQEARLRCSPMKGHSHVYWYRQLPEEGLKFMVYLQKENIIDESGMPKERFSAEFPKEGPSILRIQQVVRGDSAAYFCASSPLRGQYQETQYFGPGTRLLVL.

The chain's CDR3 is CASSPRTYQDEAFF. DNA for the CDR3: TGTGCCAGCAGTCCGCGGACGTACCAAGATGAAGCTTTCTTT. The chain combines TRBV6-6 with TRBJ1-1; D not resolved. Per the germline V gene, CDR1 is MNHNY and CDR2 is SVGAGI (reference sequence). The CDR3 covers 14 residues. Trimming took off 5 bases at V and 7 bases at J, with 17 bases between the two ends.

This clonotype was seen once. The chain links TRBV28 to TRBJ1-5, with 9 bases that match TRBD1. V lost 1 base to trimming and J lost 6 bases; unmatched junction nucleotides: 7. The CDR3 runs 16 residues. The V gene's germline CDR1 is MDHEN and CDR2 SYDVKM. Written as DNA, the CDR3 is TGTGCCAGCAGTTTATCCAGGACAGGGGCGCGTCAGCCCCAGCATTTT. It specifies CASSLSRTGARQPQHF. Based on the CDR3 plus reference TRBV28 and TRBJ1-5, the full variable domain is DVKVTQSSRYLVKRTGEKVFLECVQDMDHENMFWYRQDPGLGLRLIYFSYDVKMKEKGDIPEGYSVSREKKERFSLILESASTNQTSMYLCASSLSRTGARQPQHFGDGTRLSIL.

The V call is TRBV6-2 or TRBV6-3, the J call TRBJ2-1; D ambiguous. This CDR3 region has 14 residues. Germline V gene lookup returns CDR1 MNHEY and CDR2 SVGEGT. The V end lost 2 bases, the J end lost 0 bases, and 5 bases lay between the germline ends. In nucleotides, the CDR3 is TGTGCCAGCAGTTACCCAAGCTCCTACAATGAGCAGTTCTTC. Amino acid sequence: CASSYPSSYNEQFF.

This clonotype came up a few times. The gene calls are TRBV29-1 and TRBJ2-1; the match to TRBD1 covers 10 bases. J gave up 3 bases and V 2 bases, and 10 bases lay outside the gene matches. CDR1 SQVTM and CDR2 ANQGSEA come from the germline V gene. The CDR3 is 17 residues long. The CDR3 is CSVELSPGQGYYNEQFF. The CDR3 bases are TGCAGCGTTGAACTGTCGCCGGGACAGGGGTACTACAATGAGCAGTTCTTC.

The J gene is TRBJ2-5, the V gene TRBV7-9; 8 bases line up with TRBD2. The end of the DNA is better explained by TRBJ2-4, so the J call may be wrong. This CDR3 contains 15 residues. Germline-derived CDR1 and CDR2 are SEHNR and FQNEAQ (reference sequence). Here the CDR3 DNA reads TGTGCCAGCACCGGGGGGGGAGGACGTAAAAACATTCAGTACTTC. Its protein product is CASTGGGGRKNIQYF.

The table lists this clonotype with a few counts. With a much larger clone just one base away, this may be a read error. The J gene is TRBJ2-4, the V gene TRBV6-6; D remains unclear. Germline V gene sequence: CDR1 MNHNY, CDR2 SVGAGI (reference sequence). This CDR3 has 14 residues. V lost 5 bases, J lost 2 bases, and 10 bases lay in between. This CDR3 reads CASSAGTTKNIQYF. The CDR3 coding sequence is TGTGCCAGCAGTGCCGGCACCACCAAAAACATTCAGTACTTC.

V gene TRBV27 combines with J gene TRBJ2-2, with 7 nucleotides matching TRBD1. V dropped 3 bases and J dropped 4; count of bases not matched to a gene: 5. Per germline, CDR1 MNHEY and CDR2 SMNVEV (reference sequence). This CDR3 is 15 amino acids long. The CDR3 DNA sequence: TGTGCCAGCAGTTTCCAGCAGGGGGTCACCGGGGAGCTGTTTTTT. Its protein is CASSFQQGVTGELFF.

The chain couples TRBV20-1 to TRBJ2-7; 10 bases match TRBD2. The CDR3 sequence is 16 residues long. V was pared by 1 base and J by 1 base, with 7 bases of the junction left unmatched. CDR1 DFQATT and CDR2 SNEGSKA come from the germline V gene (reference sequence). The CDR3 bases are TGCAGTGCTAGAGGTGACACTAGCGGGGTATCCTACGAGCAGTACTTC. It is translated as CSARGDTSGVSYEQYF.

The chain carries TRBV3-1 and TRBJ2-3; D could derive from TRBD1 or TRBD2 (5 bases each). Germline CDR1 reads LGHDT; CDR2 reads YNNKEL (reference sequence). V was clipped by 2 bases and J by 0 bases, with 15 bases between them. The CDR3 totals 17 residues. The CDR3 region is CASSQRRGPSSTDTQYF. Here the CDR3 DNA reads TGTGCCAGCAGCCAAAGACGGGGACCTTCTAGCACAGATACGCAGTATTTT.

This clonotype was recorded a few times. The chain is built from TRBV20-1 and TRBJ2-3, with D perhaps matching TRBD1 or TRBD2 (5 bases each). Germline V gene data show CDR1 as DFQATT and CDR2 as SNEGSKA (reference sequence). V lost 0 bases to trimming and J lost 2 bases, with 15 bases between them. This CDR3 contains 16 residues. Here the CDR3 reads CSARDLSGTHTDTQYF. The DNA for the CDR3 is TGCAGTGCTAGAGATCTCTCCGGGACCCACACAGATACGCAGTATTTT.

The sample holds a few counts of this clonotype. This chain joins TRBV28 and TRBJ2-1; 9 nucleotides align to TRBD2. CDR1 and CDR2 from the germline V gene are MDHEN and SYDVKM. V shed 6 bases and J 7 bases; nucleotides not matched to a gene: 10. CDR3 length equals 15 residues. The CDR3 reads CASSSLAGVGNEQFF. In DNA form, the CDR3 reads TGTGCCAGCAGCTCCTTAGCGGGGGTGGGGAATGAGCAGTTCTTC.

V is TRBV30 and J is TRBJ1-5; D remains unclear. V was clipped by 2 bases and J by 7 bases, with 12 bases between them. This CDR3 spans 13 amino acids. Germline values: CDR1 GTSNPN, CDR2 SVGIG (reference sequence). This CDR3 reads CAWSNGLWQPQHF. The CDR3 bases are TGTGCCTGGAGTAATGGTCTGTGGCAGCCCCAGCATTTT.